Each of the 10 T cell receptor beta chains below was sequenced from the same sample in a study of human T cells and chemical hapten exposure. TCRdb ran MiXCR on the RACE reads and lists one entry per CDR3 protein. The repertoire consists of tens of thousands of distinct CDR3 sequences, with around 12% occurring once and the leading ten covering 5.5% to 6.5%. As to time point: pre-sensitization, week 0. Treatment meaning: therapeutic diphenylcyclopropenone sensitization with weekly scalp DPC. Sequenced here: whole blood, sampled in connection with sensitization to the hapten diphenylcyclopropenone (DPC). The receptor source for this set is a woman in her twenties or thirties with alopecia areata. Some clones in this sample may be carry-over from other donors' samples.

Details on this clonotype: This could be a read error, since a much larger clone is one nucleotide away. The chain joins TRBV12-3 or TRBV12-4 to TRBJ1-6; unclear D gene. V lost 8 bases, J lost 9 bases, and 11 bases lay in between. CDR3 length: 12 residues. The CDR3 here is CASRCLASPLHF. The CDR3 DNA follows: TGTGCCAGCCGATGTTTGGCTTCACCCCTCCACTTT.

The rearrangement joins TRBV19 to TRBJ2-6; D gene uncertain. The CDR3 is made up of 15 amino acids. Germline V CDR1 and CDR2: LNHDA, SQIVND (reference sequence). Trimming removed 6 bases at V and 1 base at J, with 10 bases between. The CDR3 nucleotides read TGTGCCAGTAGCCCACGGATGTCTGGGGCCAACGTCCTGACTTTC. Encoded protein: CASSPRMSGANVLTF.

This clonotype was found a few times. The V gene is TRBV2, the J gene TRBJ2-1; 13 bases map to TRBD2. The J segment lost 7 bases and the V segment lost 6 bases, leaving 6 bases of the junction unmatched. Germline CDR1 SNHLY, CDR2 FYNNEI. This CDR3 has 15 amino acids. The CDR3 sequence: CASRGRTSGSNEQFF. In nucleotides, the CDR3 is TGTGCCAGCAGGGGTAGGACTAGCGGGAGTAATGAGCAGTTCTTC.

This chain links TRBV2 with TRBJ2-3; D remains ambiguous. V shed 3 bases and J shed 6 bases, with 10 bases lying between them. The CDR3 has 13 residues. Germline V gene lookup returns CDR1 SNHLY and CDR2 FYNNEI. The CDR3 DNA is TGTGCCAGCAGTGACGAGATGGGGGATACGCAGTATTTT. This translates into CASSDEMGDTQYF.

V is TRBV10-3 and J is TRBJ2-2, with D tentatively TRBD1 (5 bases). Trimming shortened V by 3 bases and J by 4 bases, and 12 bases separated the two germline ends. In germline, CDR1 is ENHRY, CDR2 SYGVKD. CDR3 length equals 15 residues. Here the CDR3 DNA reads TGTGCCATCAGTGATCTGGACAAGAGCACCGGGGAGCTGTTTTTT. This sequence encodes CAISDLDKSTGELFF.

The chain carries TRBV29-1 and TRBJ2-3; weak D call: TRBD1 (5 bases). The V gene's germline CDR1 is SQVTM and CDR2 ANQGSEA. The CDR3 spans 13 residues. Trimming stripped 3 bases from V and 1 base from J, with 8 bases between. CDR3: CSVEKQGTDTQYF. CDR3 DNA sequence: TGCAGCGTTGAGAAACAGGGCACAGATACGCAGTATTTT.

The chain combines TRBV3-1 with TRBJ2-1; D gene uncertain. In germline, CDR1 is LGHDT, CDR2 YNNKEL (reference sequence). CDR3 length: 15 residues. V dropped 4 bases and J dropped 7 bases, with 17 bases sitting between them. CDR3 in DNA: TGTGCCAGCAGCCTCTTTTCGACATTGGGAAATGAGCAGTTCTTC. Encoded protein: CASSLFSTLGNEQFF.

This clonotype appeared once. The chain carries TRBV7-6 and TRBJ2-1, with TRBD2 matching over 11 bases. J was trimmed by 5 bases and V by 1 base; bases with no gene match: 4. CDR1 is SGHVS, CDR2 FNYEAQ, per germline. This CDR3 contains 16 residues. The CDR3 protein is CASSLVTSGRNNEQFF. CDR3 nucleotides: TGTGCCAGCAGCTTAGTTACTAGCGGGAGAAACAATGAGCAGTTCTTC.

The chain has TRBV10-3 and TRBJ2-7, with TRBD2 matching over 8 bases. Per the germline V gene, CDR1 is ENHRY and CDR2 is SYGVKD. The CDR3 runs to 13 residues. Trimming cost V 6 bases and J 3 bases; bases outside gene matches: 4. The CDR3 coding sequence is TGTGCCATCAGCTCCGGGACTAGCTACGAGCAGTACTTC. This gives the protein CAISSGTSYEQYF.

Ten or more counts support this clonotype. The CDR3 coding sequence is TGTGCCATCAGCGGACCCCCTGAGAGGGGCGCGGACACCATATATTTT. Amino acids: CAISGPPERGADTIYF. The chain joins TRBV10-3 to TRBJ1-3; D possibly corresponds to TRBD1 (5 bases). V gave up 6 bases and J gave up 8 bases, with 23 bases separating them. The CDR3 runs 16 residues. Germline V lookup: CDR1 ENHRY, CDR2 SYGVKD.